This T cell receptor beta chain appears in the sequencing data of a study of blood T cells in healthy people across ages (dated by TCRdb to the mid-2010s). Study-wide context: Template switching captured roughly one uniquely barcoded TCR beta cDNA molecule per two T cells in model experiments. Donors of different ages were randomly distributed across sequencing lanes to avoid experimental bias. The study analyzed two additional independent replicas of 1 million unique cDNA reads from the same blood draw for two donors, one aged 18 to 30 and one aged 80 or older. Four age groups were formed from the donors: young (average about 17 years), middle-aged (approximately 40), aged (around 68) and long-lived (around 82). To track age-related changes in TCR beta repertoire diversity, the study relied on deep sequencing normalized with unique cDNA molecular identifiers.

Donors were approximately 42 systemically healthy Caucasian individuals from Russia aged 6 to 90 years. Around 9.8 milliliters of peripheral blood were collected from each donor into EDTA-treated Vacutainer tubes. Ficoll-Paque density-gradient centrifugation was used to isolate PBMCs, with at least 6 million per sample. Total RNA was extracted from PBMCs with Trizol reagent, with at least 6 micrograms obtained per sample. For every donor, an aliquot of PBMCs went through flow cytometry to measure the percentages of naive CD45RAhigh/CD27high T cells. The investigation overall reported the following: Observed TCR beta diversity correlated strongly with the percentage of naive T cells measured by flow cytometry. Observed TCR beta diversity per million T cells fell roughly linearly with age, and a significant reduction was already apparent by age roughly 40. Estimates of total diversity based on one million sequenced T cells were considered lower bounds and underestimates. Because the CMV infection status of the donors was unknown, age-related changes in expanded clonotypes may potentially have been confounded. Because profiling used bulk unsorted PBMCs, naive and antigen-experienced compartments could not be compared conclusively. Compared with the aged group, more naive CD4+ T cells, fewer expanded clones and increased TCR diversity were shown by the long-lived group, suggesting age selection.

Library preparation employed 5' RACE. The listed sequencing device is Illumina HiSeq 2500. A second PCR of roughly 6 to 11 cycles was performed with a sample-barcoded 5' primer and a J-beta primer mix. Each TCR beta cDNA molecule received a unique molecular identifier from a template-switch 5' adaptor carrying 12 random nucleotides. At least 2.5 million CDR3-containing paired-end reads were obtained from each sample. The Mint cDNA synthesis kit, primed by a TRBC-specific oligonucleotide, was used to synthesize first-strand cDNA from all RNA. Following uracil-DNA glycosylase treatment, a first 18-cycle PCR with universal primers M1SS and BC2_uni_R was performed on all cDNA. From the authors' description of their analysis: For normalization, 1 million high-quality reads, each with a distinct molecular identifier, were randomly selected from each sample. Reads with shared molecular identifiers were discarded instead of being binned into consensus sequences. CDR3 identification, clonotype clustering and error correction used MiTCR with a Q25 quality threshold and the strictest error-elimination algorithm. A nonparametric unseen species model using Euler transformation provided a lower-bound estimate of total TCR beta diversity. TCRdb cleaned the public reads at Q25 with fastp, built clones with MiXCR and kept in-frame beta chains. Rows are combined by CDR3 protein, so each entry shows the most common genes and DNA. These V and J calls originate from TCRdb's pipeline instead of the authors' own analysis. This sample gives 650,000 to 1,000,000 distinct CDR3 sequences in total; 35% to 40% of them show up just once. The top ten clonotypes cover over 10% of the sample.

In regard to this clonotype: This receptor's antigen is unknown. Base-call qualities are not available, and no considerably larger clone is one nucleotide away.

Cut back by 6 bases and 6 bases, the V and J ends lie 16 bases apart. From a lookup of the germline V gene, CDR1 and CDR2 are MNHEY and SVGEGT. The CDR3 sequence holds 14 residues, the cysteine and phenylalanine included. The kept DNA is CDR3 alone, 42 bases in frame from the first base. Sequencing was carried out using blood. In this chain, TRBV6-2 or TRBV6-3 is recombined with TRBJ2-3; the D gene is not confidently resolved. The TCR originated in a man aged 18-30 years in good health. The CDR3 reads CASSTQAIMDTQYF. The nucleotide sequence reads TGTGCCAGCAGCACGCAGGCGATAATGGATACGCAGTATTTT.